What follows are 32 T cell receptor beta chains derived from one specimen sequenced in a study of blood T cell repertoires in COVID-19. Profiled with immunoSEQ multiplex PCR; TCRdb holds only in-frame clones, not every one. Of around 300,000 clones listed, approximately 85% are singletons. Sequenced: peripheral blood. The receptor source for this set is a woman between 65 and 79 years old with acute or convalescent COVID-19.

The CDR3 is CASRGPGEEKLFF. CDR3 DNA: TGTGCCAGCAGGGGCCCAGGGGAGGAAAAACTGTTTTTT. The gene calls are TRBV2 and TRBJ1-4, with D possibly matching TRBD1 (6 bases). Germline V lookup: CDR1 SNHLY, CDR2 FYNNEI. This CDR3 region has 13 residues. V was shortened by 6 bases and J by 8 bases, with 13 bases between the two germline ends.

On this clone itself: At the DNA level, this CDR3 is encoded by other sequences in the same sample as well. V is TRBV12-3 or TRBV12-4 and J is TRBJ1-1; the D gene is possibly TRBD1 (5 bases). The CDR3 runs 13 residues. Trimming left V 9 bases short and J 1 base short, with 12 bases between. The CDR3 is CASSRRGNTEAFF. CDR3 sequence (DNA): TGTGCCAGTTCTCGGAGGGGGAACACTGAAGCTTTCTTT.

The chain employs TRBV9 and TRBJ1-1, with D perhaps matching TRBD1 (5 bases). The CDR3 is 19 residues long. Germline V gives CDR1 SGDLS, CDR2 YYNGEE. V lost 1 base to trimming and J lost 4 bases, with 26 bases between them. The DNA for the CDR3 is TGTGCCAGCAGCGTAACCCCCCTTGAGGAGGGTCGAGGGGCCACTGAAGCTTTCTTT. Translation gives CASSVTPLEEGRGATEAFF.

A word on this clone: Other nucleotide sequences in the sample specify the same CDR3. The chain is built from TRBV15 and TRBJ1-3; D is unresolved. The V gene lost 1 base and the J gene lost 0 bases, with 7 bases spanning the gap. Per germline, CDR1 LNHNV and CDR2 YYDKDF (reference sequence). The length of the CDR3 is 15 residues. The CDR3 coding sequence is TGTGCCACCAGCAGAGTTCGGGGCTCTGGAAACACCATATATTTT. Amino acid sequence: CATSRVRGSGNTIYF.

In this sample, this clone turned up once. Here the CDR3 DNA reads TGTGCCAGCAGCTTGAGCCCACAGGGGGCCACTGAAGCTTTCTTT. Its translation is CASSLSPQGATEAFF. The chain couples TRBV5-4 to TRBJ1-1; 9 nucleotides match TRBD1. Per germline, CDR1 SGHNT and CDR2 YYREEE (reference sequence). V lost 1 base, J lost 4 bases, and 5 bases stayed unmatched. The CDR3 sequence is 15 residues long.

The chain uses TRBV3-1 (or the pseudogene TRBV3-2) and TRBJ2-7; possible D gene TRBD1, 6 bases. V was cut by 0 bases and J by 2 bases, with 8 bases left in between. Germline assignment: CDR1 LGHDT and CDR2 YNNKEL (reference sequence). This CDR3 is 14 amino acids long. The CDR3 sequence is CASSQEGGTYEQYF. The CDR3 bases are TGTGCCAGCAGCCAAGAAGGGGGTACCTACGAGCAGTACTTC.

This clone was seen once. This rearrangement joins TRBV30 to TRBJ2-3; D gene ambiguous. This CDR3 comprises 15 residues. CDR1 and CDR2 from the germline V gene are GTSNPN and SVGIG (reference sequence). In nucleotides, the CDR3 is TGTGCACCACGGCGGCCGTCCCGATCCACAGATACGCAGTATTTT. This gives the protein CAPRRPSRSTDTQYF.

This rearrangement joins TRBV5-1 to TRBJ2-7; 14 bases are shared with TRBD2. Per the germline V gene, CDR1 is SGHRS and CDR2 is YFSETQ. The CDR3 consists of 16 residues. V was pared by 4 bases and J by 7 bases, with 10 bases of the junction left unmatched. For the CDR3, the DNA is TGCGCCAGCAGCCTAGGACTAGCGGGGGGCCCGACGGAGCAGTACTTC. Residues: CASSLGLAGGPTEQYF.

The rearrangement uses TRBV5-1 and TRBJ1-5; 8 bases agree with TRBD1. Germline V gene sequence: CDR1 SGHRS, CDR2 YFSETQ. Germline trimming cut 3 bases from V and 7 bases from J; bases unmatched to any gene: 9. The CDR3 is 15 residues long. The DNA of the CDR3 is TGCGCCAGCAGCTGGACAGGGACAGGAGGGCAGCCCCAGCATTTT. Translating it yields CASSWTGTGGQPQHF.

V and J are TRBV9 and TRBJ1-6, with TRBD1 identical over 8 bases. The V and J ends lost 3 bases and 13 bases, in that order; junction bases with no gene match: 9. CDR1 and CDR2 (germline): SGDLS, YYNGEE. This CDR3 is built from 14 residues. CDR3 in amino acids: CASSGRQGQGPLHF. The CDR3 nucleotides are TGTGCCAGCAGCGGTCGACAGGGGCAGGGTCCCCTCCACTTT. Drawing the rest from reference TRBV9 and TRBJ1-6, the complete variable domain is DSGVTQTPKHLITATGQRVTLRCSPRSGDLSVYWYQQSLDQGLQFLIQYYNGEERAKGNILERFSAQQFPDLHSELNLSSLELGDSALYFCASSGRQGQGPLHFGNGTRLTVT.

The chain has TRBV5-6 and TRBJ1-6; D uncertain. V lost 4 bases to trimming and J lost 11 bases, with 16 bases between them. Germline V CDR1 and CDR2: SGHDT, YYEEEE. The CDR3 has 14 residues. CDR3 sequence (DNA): TGTGCCAGCAGCCTCCCCGTTGATGCGGCACCCCTCCACTTT. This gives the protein CASSLPVDAAPLHF.

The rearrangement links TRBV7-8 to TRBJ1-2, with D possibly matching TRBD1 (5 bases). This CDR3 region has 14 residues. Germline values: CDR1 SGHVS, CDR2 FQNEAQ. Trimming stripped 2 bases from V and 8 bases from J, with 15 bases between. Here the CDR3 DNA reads TGTGCCAGCAGCTTACGACAGAGCTCGTCCGGCTACACCTTC. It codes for CASSLRQSSSGYTF.

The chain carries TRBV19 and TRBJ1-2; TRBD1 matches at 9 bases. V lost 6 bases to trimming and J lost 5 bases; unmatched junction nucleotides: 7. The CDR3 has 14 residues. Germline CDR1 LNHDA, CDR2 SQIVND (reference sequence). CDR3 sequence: CASRPGQGGYGYTF. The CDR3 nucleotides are TGTGCCAGTAGACCGGGACAGGGAGGTTATGGCTACACCTTC.

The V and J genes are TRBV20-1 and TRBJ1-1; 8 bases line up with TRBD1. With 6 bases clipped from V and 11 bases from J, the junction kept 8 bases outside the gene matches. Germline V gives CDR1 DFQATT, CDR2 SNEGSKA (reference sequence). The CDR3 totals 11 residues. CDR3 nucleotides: TGCAGTGCATACGGACAGGGCATTGCTTTCTTT. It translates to CSAYGQGIAFF.

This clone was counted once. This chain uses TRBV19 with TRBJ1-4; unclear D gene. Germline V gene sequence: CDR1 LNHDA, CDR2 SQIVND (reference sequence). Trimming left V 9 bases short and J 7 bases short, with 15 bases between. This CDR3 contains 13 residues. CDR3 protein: CASRMTVLEKLFF. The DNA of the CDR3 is TGTGCCAGCAGGATGACGGTTCTTGAAAAACTGTTTTTT. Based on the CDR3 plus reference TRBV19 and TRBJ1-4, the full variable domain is DGGITQSPKYLFRKEGQNVTLSCEQNLNHDAMYWYRQDPGQGLRLIYYSQIVNDFQKGDIAEGYSVSREKKESFPLTVTSAQKNPTAFYLCASRMTVLEKLFFGSGTQLSVL.

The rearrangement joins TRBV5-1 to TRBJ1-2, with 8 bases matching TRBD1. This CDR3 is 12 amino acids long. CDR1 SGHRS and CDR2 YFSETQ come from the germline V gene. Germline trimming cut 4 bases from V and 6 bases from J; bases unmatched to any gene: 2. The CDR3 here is CASSLRGHGYTF. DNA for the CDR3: TGCGCCAGCAGCCTCAGGGGGCATGGCTACACCTTC.

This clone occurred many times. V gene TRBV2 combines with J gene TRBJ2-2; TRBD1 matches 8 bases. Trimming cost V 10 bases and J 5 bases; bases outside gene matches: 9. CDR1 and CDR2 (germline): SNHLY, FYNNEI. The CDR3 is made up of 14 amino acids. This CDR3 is CATNRGISTGELFF. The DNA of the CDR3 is TGTGCCACCAACAGGGGGATCTCGACCGGGGAGCTGTTTTTT.

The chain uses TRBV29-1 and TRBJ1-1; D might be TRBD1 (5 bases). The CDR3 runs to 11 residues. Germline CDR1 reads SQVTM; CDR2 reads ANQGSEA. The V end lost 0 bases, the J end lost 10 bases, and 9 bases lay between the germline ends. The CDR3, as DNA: TGCAGCGTTGAAGAGCTCGGGGGAGCTTTCTTT. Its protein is CSVEELGGAFF.

CDR3: CASRSGGAPNYGYTF. In DNA form, the CDR3 reads TGTGCCAGCCGGTCAGGGGGCGCCCCTAACTATGGCTACACCTTC. The chain has TRBV6-5 and TRBJ1-2; TRBD1 agrees at 8 bases. The CDR3 sequence is 15 residues long. After removal of 8 bases from V and 0 bases from J, the junction contained 8 bases not matched to a gene. Germline V lookup: CDR1 MNHEY, CDR2 SVGAGI.

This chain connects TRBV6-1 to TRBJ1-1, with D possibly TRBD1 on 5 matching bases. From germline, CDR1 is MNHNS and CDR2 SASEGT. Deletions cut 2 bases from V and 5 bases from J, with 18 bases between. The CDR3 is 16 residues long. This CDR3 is CASSETSLGGGTEAFF. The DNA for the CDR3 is TGTGCCAGCAGTGAAACCTCTCTCGGGGGAGGTACTGAAGCTTTCTTT.

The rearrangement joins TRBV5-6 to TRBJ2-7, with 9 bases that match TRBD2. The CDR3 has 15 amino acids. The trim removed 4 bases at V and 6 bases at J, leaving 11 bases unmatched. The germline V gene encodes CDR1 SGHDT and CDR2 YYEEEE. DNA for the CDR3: TGTGCCAGCAGCCCCGCGGGGGGGGCTAGGGGCGAGCAGTACTTC. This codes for CASSPAGGARGEQYF.

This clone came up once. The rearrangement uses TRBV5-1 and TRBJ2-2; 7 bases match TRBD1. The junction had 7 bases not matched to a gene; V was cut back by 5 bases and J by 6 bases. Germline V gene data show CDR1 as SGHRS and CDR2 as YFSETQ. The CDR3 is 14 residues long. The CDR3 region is CASRSGQQSGELFF. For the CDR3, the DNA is TGCGCCAGCAGATCGGGACAGCAGTCCGGGGAGCTGTTTTTT. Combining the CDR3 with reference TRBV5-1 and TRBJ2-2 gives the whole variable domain KAGVTQTPRYLIKTRGQQVTLSCSPISGHRSVSWYQQTPGQGLQFLFEYFSETQRNKGNFPGRFSGRQFSNSRSEMNVSTLELGDSALYLCASRSGQQSGELFFGEGSRLTVL.

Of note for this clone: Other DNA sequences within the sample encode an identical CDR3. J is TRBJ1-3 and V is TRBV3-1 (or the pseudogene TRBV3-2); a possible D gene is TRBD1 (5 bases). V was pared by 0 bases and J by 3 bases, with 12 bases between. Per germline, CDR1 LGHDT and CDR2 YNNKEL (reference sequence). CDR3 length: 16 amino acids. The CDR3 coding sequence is TGTGCCAGCAGCCAAGAGGGGAGGGGAAGTGGAAACACCATATATTTT. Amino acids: CASSQEGRGSGNTIYF.

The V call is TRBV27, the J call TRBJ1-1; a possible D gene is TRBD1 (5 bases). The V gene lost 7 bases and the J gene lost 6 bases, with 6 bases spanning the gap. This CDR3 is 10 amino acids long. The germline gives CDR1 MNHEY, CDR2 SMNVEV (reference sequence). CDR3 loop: CASKGSEAFF. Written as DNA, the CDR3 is TGTGCCAGCAAGGGGTCTGAAGCTTTCTTT.

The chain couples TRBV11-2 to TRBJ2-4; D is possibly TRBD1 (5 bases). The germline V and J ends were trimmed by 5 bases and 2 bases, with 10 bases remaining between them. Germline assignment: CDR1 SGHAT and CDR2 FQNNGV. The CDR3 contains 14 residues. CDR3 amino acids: CASSPGHPKNIQYF. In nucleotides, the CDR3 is TGTGCCAGCAGCCCCGGACACCCCAAAAACATTCAGTACTTC. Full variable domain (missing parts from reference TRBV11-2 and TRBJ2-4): EAGVAQSPRYKIIEKRQSVAFWCNPISGHATLYWYQQILGQGPKLLIQFQNNGVVDDSQLPKDRFSAERLKGVDSTLKIQPAKLEDSAVYLCASSPGHPKNIQYFGAGTRLSVL.

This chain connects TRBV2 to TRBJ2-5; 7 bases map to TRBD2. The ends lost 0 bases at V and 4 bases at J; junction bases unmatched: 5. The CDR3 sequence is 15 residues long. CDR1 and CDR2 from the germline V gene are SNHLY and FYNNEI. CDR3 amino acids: CASSEAGPSGETQYF. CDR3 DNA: TGTGCCAGCAGTGAAGCGGGGCCTAGCGGAGAGACCCAGTACTTC.

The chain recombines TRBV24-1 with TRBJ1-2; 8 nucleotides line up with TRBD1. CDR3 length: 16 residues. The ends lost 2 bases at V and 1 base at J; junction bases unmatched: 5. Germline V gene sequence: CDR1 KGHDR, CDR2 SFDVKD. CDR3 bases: TGTGCCACCAGTGATTCGGGACAGGCGTTTAACTATGGCTACACCTTC. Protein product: CATSDSGQAFNYGYTF.

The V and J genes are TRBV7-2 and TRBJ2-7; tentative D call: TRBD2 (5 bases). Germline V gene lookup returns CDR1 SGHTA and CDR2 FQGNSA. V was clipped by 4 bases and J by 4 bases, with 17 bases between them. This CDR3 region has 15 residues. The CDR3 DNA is TGTGCCAGCAGCTCAGACGGGATCAGAGTTTACGAGCAGTACTTC. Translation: CASSSDGIRVYEQYF.

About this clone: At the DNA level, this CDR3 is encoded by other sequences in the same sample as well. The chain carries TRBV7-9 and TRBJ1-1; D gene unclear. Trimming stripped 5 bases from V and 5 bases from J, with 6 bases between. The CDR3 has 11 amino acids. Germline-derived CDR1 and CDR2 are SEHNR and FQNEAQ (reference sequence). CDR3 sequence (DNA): TGTGCCAGCAGCGCGGGGACTGAAGCTTTCTTT. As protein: CASSAGTEAFF.

CDR3 amino acids: CASSEAKSRGQYF. DNA of the CDR3: TGTGCCAGCAGTGAAGCGAAGTCCCGGGGGCAGTATTTT. The chain carries TRBV2 and TRBJ2-3; D might be TRBD2 (5 bases). Germline-derived CDR1 and CDR2 are SNHLY and FYNNEI. This CDR3 has 13 residues. V gave up 0 bases and J gave up 11 bases, with 12 bases separating them.

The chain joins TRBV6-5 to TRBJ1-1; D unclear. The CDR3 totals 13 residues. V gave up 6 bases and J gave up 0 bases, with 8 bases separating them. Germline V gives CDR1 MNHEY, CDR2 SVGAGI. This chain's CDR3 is CASSRTVNTEAFF. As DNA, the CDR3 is TGTGCCAGCAGCCGTACAGTGAACACTGAAGCTTTCTTT.

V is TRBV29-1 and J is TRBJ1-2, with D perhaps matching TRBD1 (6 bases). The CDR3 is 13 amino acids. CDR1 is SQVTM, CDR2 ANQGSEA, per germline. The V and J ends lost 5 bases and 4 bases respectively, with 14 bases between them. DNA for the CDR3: TGCAGCGTTCAGCCGACAGGCTTCTATGGCTACACCTTC. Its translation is CSVQPTGFYGYTF. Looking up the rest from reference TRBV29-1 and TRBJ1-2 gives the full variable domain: SAVISQKPSRDICQRGTSLTIQCQVDSQVTMMFWYRQQPGQSLTLIATANQGSEATYESGFVIDKFPISRPNLTFSTLTVSNMSPEDSSIYLCSVQPTGFYGYTFGSGTRLTVV.